This TCR beta chain was observed in a study of T cell responses to AZD1222 COVID-19 vaccine listed by TCRdb under 2021. As for the study more broadly: AZD1222 recipients with second doses at about 4 weeks or about 12 weeks were pooled, because spike-specific TCR depth and breadth did not differ between schedules. Trial participants were enrolled by age into subgroups of 18-55, 56-69 and 70-plus years, and roughly 150, 30 and 60 TCR-sequenced participants, respectively, were included in these subgroups. A total of 240 or so trial participants underwent TCR sequencing, of whom under 220 had received two doses of AZD1222 and 26 had received two doses of the MenACWY control vaccine.

The CDR3 regions of human TCRbeta chains were analyzed by immunosequencing. On the authors' methods: Repertoire TCRs were checked for matches against a reference library of SARS-CoV-2-specific TCRs that had been generated using the MIRA antigen-specificity platform. Breadth meant the fraction of unique TCRs that were SARS-CoV-2-associated, whereas depth meant the fraction of total T cells that were SARS-CoV-2-associated. Using the MIRA data, each spike-specific TCR was mapped to the spike region that the TCR reacts to and placed in a CD4 or CD8 class. Log10-transformed breadth and depth values were compared by one-way ANOVA with Sidak's multiple comparisons tests. TCRdb took over this immuneACCESS table, retaining in-frame rearrangements with V and J assigned. Such tables are incomplete; in checked studies, under half of the missing clones stem from an unresolved V gene, and the remainder is unexplained. V, J and clone size are those of that table, while D and trimming were read from the DNA. Counted in this sample were approximately 70,000 clones; roughly 90% of them appeared once. The top ten clonotypes cover about 2.5% of the sample.

The time point label of this sample denotes: baseline before first vaccination. Vaccinee samples came from UK trials COV001 and COV002, including a single-blind randomized controlled phase 2/3 trial of AZD1222 (ChAdOx1 nCoV-19) in healthy adults. For TCRbeta chain sequencing, PBMC samples from trial participants were taken at day 0 and at day 28 after the second dose. On this clone itself: The antigen it recognizes is unknown. No clone much larger than this one lies a single base away; base qualities are absent.

The full study reports these points: No day 14 peak-response samples were available, so repertoires were characterized only after the peak T cell response. In the small 56-69-year group, the increase in depth fell short of significance, most likely because of low power. Nearly half of unique spike-specific TCRs reportedly recognized epitopes outside regions mutated in the B.1.351 and B.1.1.7 variants. Participants were mostly white British, with more females than males. The authors suggested clonal diversity may have been underestimated. Conclusions about previously exposed vaccinees are limited, since just six AZD1222 recipients were seropositive for SARS-CoV-2 at baseline. The vaccine-associated CD4 TCRs covered the entire spike protein, and the dominant responses fell in regions 160-218 and 743-854. After two AZD1222 doses, both the breadth and the depth of spike-specific TCRs were significantly higher than at day 0 and than in MenACWY recipients.

This receptor was obtained from an adult in good health. The sequencing here drew on peripheral blood, taken on day 0 of AZD1222 vaccination.

The sequenced DNA: TGTGCCAGCAGCTTGGGAACCCCTGCCTTGAACACCGGGGAGCTGTTTTTT. The translation is CASSLGTPALNTGELFF. The chain is assembled from TRBV11-2 and TRBJ2-2; no D gene call is confident. V is pared back by 3 bases and J by 1 base, with 15 bases lying between the germline termini. CDR1 and CDR2, looked up from the germline V gene, are SGHAT and FQNNGV. The CDR3 covers 17 residues, taking in both the cysteine and the phenylalanine. CDR3 DNA is the only sequence kept; it has 51 bases, read in frame from the first base.